One sample yielded the 16 T cell receptor beta chains listed below, sequenced in a study of CD8+ T cells in alopecia areata. The treatment was: oral pan-JAK inhibitor, 5-10 mg twice daily. RNA extraction was followed by reverse transcription into cDNA, which acted as the sequencing template. Some clones are missing from TCRdb's copy, which holds only in-frame ones; the method was immunoSEQ multiplex PCR. The profile covers 200,000 to 250,000 clones, with about 58% appearing a single time and around 1.5% taken by the ten largest. The source was CD4+ T cells sorted from blood, collected at week 4, from a patient treated with tofacitinib. All receptors come from a human donor with alopecia areata.

The chain carries TRBV27 and TRBJ2-1, with a weak D call TRBD1 (5 bases). The CDR3 is 14 amino acids. V shed 6 bases and J shed 1 base, with 10 bases lying between them. Germline-derived CDR1 and CDR2 are MNHEY and SMNVEV (reference sequence). The CDR3 region has the DNA TGTGCCAGCAGAGGGGTGGGATCCTACAATGAGCAGTTCTTC. This translates into CASRGVGSYNEQFF.

This clone was counted only a few times. This rearrangement joins TRBV19 to TRBJ1-1; D remains unclear. Per the germline V gene, CDR1 is LNHDA and CDR2 is SQIVND (reference sequence). The CDR3 has 14 amino acids. V lost 7 bases and J 6 bases, leaving 18 bases between the germline ends. The CDR3 DNA follows: TGTGCCAGTAAGTCCACGCCTCAGACGGCTGAAGCTTTCTTT. Protein product: CASKSTPQTAEAFF. The full variable domain, completed using reference TRBV19 and TRBJ1-1, is DGGITQSPKYLFRKEGQNVTLSCEQNLNHDAMYWYRQDPGQGLRLIYYSQIVNDFQKGDIAEGYSVSREKKESFPLTVTSAQKNPTAFYLCASKSTPQTAEAFFGQGTRLTVV.

The chain couples TRBV30 to TRBJ1-2; D is possibly TRBD1 (5 bases). There are 13 residues in the CDR3. Germline assignment: CDR1 GTSNPN and CDR2 SVGIG (reference sequence). V was cut by 6 bases and J by 4 bases, with 15 bases left in between. This CDR3 reads CACPTKGIYGYTF. DNA of the CDR3: TGTGCCTGCCCCACGAAGGGGATCTATGGCTACACCTTC. The entire variable domain, with the rest obtained from reference TRBV30 and TRBJ1-2, is as follows: SQTIHQWPATLVQPVGSPLSLECTVEGTSNPNLYWYRQAAGRGLQLLFYSVGIGQISSEVPQNLSASRPQDRQFILSSKKLLLSDSGFYLCACPTKGIYGYTFGSGTRLTVV.

This clone was found once. This rearrangement joins TRBV27 to TRBJ2-2; D unclear. This CDR3 has 16 amino acids. Germline V gene lookup returns CDR1 MNHEY and CDR2 SMNVEV (reference sequence). Trimming left V 5 bases short and J 3 bases short, with 16 bases between. The CDR3 loop is CASSPSLGIHTGELFF. Written as DNA, the CDR3 is TGTGCCAGCAGTCCCTCCCTGGGGATCCACACCGGGGAGCTGTTTTTT.

The chain carries TRBV2 and TRBJ2-6, with D perhaps given as TRBD1 or TRBD2 (5 bases each). V shed 4 bases and J shed 4 bases, with 14 bases lying between them. This CDR3 has 16 residues. Germline loops: CDR1 SNHLY, CDR2 FYNNEI. Written as DNA, the CDR3 is TGTGCCAGCAGTGGGCGAGGGGAAGCCGGGGCCAACGTCCTGACTTTC. Amino acids: CASSGRGEAGANVLTF.

The rearrangement joins TRBV6-5 to TRBJ1-6; no clear D. The germline gives CDR1 MNHEY, CDR2 SVGAGI. CDR3 size: 12 residues. Trimming shortened V by 10 bases and J by 7 bases, and 11 bases separated the two germline ends. The CDR3 DNA follows: TGTGCCACCCACAGCCGGAATTCACCCCTCCACTTT. This codes for CATHSRNSPLHF.

This clone was seen a handful of times. The chain recombines TRBV21-1 with TRBJ1-1. TRBV21-1 corresponds to a pseudogene. The CDR3 covers 15 residues. The DNA for the CDR3 is TGTGCCAGCAGCAAAGCGCTAGGGTTAAGCGCTGAAGCTTTCTTT. Translation gives CASSKALGLSAEAFF.

This chain links TRBV30 with TRBJ1-2; D not certain. The V and J ends lost 5 bases and 4 bases respectively, with 8 bases between them. Germline V gene lookup returns CDR1 GTSNPN and CDR2 SVGIG (reference sequence). The CDR3 sequence is 11 residues long. CDR3 loop: CAWGESYGYTF. CDR3 nucleotide sequence: TGTGCCTGGGGGGAGAGCTATGGCTACACCTTC.

This chain links TRBV30 with TRBJ1-1; D not resolved. This CDR3 contains 10 residues. CDR1 and CDR2 from the germline V gene are GTSNPN and SVGIG (reference sequence). V lost 8 bases, J lost 4 bases, and 8 bases lay in between. Here the CDR3 reads CAGGLTEAFF. The DNA of the CDR3 is TGTGCCGGAGGGCTCACTGAAGCTTTCTTT.

The chain joins TRBV11-1 to TRBJ2-5; D remains ambiguous. The CDR3 has 16 amino acids. V was clipped by 3 bases and J by 1 base, with 15 bases between them. From germline, CDR1 is SGHAT and CDR2 FQDESV (reference sequence). In DNA form, the CDR3 reads TGTGCCAGCAGCTTTAGGTCTAGTAATCGCCAAGAGACCCAGTACTTC. Protein sequence: CASSFRSSNRQETQYF.

The chain links TRBV30 to TRBJ2-3; D is undetermined. The CDR3 loop spans 15 amino acids. With 0 bases removed from V and 2 bases from J, the gap between germline ends came to 12 bases. Germline V gives CDR1 GTSNPN, CDR2 SVGIG (reference sequence). Written as DNA, the CDR3 is TGTGCCTGGAGTGTATTCGTGGGCCTCACAGATACGCAGTATTTT. It encodes CAWSVFVGLTDTQYF.

V and J are TRBV30 and TRBJ1-2, with D tentatively TRBD1 (6 bases). This CDR3 is built from 12 residues. Trimming stripped 3 bases from V and 7 bases from J, with 12 bases between. Germline CDR1 GTSNPN, CDR2 SVGIG (reference sequence). The CDR3 region is CAWSQGTFGYTF. The CDR3 DNA is TGTGCCTGGAGCCAGGGGACATTTGGCTACACCTTC.

The V and J genes are TRBV7-6 and TRBJ1-6, with D tentatively TRBD1 (5 bases). CDR1 and CDR2 from the germline V gene are SGHVS and FNYEAQ. The germline V and J ends were trimmed by 0 bases and 0 bases, with 18 bases remaining between them. The CDR3 loop spans 20 amino acids. The CDR3 spells CASSLASPAGRSSYNSPLHF. CDR3 nucleotides: TGTGCCAGCAGCTTAGCATCTCCGGCGGGGCGCAGCTCCTATAATTCACCCCTCCACTTT. Looking up the rest from reference TRBV7-6 and TRBJ1-6 gives the full variable domain: GAGVSQSPRYKVTKRGQDVALRCDPISGHVSLYWYRQALGQGPEFLTYFNYEAQQDKSGLPNDRFSAERPEGSISTLTIQRTEQRDSAMYRCASSLASPAGRSSYNSPLHFGNGTRLTVT.

The chain links TRBV30 to TRBJ1-2; 8 bases line up with TRBD1. After removal of 4 bases from V and 6 bases from J, the junction contained 7 bases not matched to a gene. Germline CDR1 reads GTSNPN; CDR2 reads SVGIG (reference sequence). The CDR3 is made up of 13 amino acids. This CDR3 reads CAWTGTGGDGYTF. The CDR3 DNA follows: TGTGCCTGGACCGGGACAGGCGGGGATGGCTACACCTTC.

This chain uses TRBV5-6 with TRBJ1-1; 7 positions match TRBD1. This CDR3 is built from 15 residues. CDR1 and CDR2 (germline): SGHDT, YYEEEE. V lost 0 bases to trimming and J lost 1 base; unmatched junction nucleotides: 3. CDR3 in DNA: TGTGCCAGCAGCTTGGGACAGGGTGGGAACACTGAAGCTTTCTTT. It is translated as CASSLGQGGNTEAFF.

This clone was detected only a few times. J is TRBJ2-5 and V is TRBV4-3; 10 bases agree with TRBD2. The CDR3 is 15 amino acids. The junction had 6 bases not matched to a gene; V was cut back by 1 base and J by 7 bases. Germline lookup yields CDR1 LGHNA and CDR2 YSLEER. CDR3 nucleotides: TGCGCCAGCAGCCAAGTCAGCGGGGGGGCCGGGACCCAGTACTTC. It translates to CASSQVSGGAGTQYF.